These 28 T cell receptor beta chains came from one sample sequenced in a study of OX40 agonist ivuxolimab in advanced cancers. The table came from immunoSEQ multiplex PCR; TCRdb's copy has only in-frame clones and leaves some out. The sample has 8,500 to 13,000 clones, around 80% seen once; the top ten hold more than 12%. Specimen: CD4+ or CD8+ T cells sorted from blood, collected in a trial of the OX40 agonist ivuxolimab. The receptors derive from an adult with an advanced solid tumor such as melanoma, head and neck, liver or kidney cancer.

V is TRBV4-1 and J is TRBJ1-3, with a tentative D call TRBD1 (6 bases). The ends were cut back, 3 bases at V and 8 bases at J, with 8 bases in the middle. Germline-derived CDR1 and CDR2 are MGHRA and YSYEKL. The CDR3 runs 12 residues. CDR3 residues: CASSQGADTIYF. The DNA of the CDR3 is TGCGCCAGCAGCCAGGGGGCAGACACCATATATTTT.

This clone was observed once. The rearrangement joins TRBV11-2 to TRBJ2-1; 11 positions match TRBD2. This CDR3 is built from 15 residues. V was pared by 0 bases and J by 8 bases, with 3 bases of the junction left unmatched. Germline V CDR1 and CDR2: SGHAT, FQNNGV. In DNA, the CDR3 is TGTGCCAGCAGCTTAGATACTAGCGGGGGCTATGAGCAGTTCTTC. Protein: CASSLDTSGGYEQFF.

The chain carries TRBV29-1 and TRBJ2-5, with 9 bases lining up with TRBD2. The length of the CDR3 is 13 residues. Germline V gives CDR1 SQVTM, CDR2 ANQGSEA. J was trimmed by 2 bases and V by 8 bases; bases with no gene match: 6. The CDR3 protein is CSIRAGGQETQYF. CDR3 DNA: TGCAGCATAAGAGCGGGGGGACAAGAGACCCAGTACTTC.

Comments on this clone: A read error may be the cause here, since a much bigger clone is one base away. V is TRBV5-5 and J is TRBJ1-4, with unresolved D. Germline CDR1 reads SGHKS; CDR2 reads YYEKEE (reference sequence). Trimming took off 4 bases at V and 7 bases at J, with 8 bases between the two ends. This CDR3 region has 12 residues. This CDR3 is CASSPLGEKLFF. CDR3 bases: TGTGCCAGCAGCCCCCTGGGTGAAAAACTGTTTTTT.

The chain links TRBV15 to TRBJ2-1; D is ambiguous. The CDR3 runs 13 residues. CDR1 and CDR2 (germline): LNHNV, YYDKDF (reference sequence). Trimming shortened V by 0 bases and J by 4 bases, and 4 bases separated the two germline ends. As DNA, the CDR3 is TGTGCCACCAGCAGAGACAGGTACAATGAGCAGTTCTTC. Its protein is CATSRDRYNEQFF.

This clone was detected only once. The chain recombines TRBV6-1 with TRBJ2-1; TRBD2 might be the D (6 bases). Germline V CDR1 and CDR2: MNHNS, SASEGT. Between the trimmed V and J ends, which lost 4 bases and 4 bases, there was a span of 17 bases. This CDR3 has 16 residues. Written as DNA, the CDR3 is TGTGCCAGCAGTGGGAGCCGCGGGGCTCTATACAATGAGCAGTTCTTC. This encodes CASSGSRGALYNEQFF.

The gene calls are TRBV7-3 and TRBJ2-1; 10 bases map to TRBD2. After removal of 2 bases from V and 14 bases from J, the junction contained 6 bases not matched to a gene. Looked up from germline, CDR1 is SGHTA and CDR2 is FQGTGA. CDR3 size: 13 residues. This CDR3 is CASSLDLAGEKFF. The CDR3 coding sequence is TGTGCCAGCAGCTTAGATCTAGCGGGGGAGAAGTTCTTC.

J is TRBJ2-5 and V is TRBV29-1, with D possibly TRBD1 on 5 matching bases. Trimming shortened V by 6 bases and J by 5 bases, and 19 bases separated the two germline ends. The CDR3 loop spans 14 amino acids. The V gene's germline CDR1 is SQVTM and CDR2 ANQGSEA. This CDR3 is CSVLTVDPGETQYF. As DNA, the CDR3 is TGCAGCGTCCTGACAGTCGACCCTGGGGAGACCCAGTACTTC. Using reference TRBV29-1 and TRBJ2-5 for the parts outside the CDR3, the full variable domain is SAVISQKPSRDICQRGTSLTIQCQVDSQVTMMFWYRQQPGQSLTLIATANQGSEATYESGFVIDKFPISRPNLTFSTLTVSNMSPEDSSIYLCSVLTVDPGETQYFGPGTRLLVL.

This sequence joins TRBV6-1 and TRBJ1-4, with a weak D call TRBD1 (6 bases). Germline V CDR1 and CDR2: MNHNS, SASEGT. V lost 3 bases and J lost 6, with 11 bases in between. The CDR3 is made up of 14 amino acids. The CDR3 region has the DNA TGTGCCAGCAGTGACAGGGGTATGCATGAAAAACTGTTTTTT. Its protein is CASSDRGMHEKLFF.

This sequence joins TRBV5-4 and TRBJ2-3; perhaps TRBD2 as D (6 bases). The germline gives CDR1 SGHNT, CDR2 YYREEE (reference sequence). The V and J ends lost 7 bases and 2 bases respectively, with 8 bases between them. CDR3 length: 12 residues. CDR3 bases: TGTGCCAGCGGGGGGACCACAGATACGCAGTATTTT. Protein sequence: CASGGTTDTQYF. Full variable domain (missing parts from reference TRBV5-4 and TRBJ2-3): ETGVTQSPTHLIKTRGQQVTLRCSSQSGHNTVSWYQQALGQGPQFIFQYYREEENGRGNFPPRFSGLQFPNYSSELNVNALELDDSALYLCASGGTTDTQYFGPGTRLTVL.

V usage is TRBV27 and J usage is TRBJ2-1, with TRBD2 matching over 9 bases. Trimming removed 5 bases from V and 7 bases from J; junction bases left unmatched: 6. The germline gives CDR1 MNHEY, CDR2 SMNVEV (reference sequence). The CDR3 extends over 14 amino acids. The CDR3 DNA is TGTGCCAGCAGTACGGGACTAGCTCTTAATGAGCAGTTCTTC. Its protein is CASSTGLALNEQFF.

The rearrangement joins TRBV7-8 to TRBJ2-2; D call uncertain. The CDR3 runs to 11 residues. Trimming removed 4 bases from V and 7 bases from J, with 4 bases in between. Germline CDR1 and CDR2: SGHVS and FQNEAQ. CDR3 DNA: TGTGCCAGCAGCTACATCGGGGAGCTGTTTTTT. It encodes CASSYIGELFF.

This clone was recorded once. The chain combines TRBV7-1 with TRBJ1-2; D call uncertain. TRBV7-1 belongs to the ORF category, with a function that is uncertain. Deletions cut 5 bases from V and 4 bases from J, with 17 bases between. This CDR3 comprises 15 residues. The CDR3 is CASSANEGKTYGYTF. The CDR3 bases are TGTGCCAGCAGCGCTAACGAGGGAAAGACCTATGGCTACACCTTC.

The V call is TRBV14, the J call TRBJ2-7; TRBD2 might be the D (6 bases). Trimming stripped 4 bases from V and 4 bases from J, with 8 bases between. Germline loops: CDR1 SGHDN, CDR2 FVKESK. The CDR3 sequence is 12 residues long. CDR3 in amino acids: CASSPRGYEQYF. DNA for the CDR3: TGTGCCAGCAGCCCGCGGGGTTACGAGCAGTACTTC.

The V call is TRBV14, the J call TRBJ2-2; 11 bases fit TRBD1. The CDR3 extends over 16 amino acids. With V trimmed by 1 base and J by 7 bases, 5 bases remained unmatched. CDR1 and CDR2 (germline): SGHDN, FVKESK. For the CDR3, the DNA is TGTGCCAGCAGCCAAGCTGGACAGGGGGCCAGCGGGGAGCTGTTTTTT. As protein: CASSQAGQGASGELFF.

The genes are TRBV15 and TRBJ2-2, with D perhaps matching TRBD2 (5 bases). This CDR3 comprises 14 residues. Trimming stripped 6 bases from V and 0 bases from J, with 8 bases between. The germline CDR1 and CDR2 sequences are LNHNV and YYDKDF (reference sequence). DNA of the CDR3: TGTGCCACCAGGGACGGGACGAACACCGGGGAGCTGTTTTTT. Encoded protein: CATRDGTNTGELFF. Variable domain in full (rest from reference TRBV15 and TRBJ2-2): DAMVIQNPRYQVTQFGKPVTLSCSQTLNHNVMYWYQQKSSQAPKLLFHYYDKDFNNEADTPDNFQSRRPNTSFCFLDIRSPGLGDTAMYLCATRDGTNTGELFFGEGSRLTVL.

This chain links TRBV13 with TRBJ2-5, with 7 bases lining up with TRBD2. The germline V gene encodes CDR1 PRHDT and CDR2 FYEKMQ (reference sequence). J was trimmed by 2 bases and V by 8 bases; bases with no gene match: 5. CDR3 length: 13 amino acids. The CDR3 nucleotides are TGTGCCAGCCGTACGGGGGGACAAGAGACCCAGTACTTC. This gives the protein CASRTGGQETQYF.

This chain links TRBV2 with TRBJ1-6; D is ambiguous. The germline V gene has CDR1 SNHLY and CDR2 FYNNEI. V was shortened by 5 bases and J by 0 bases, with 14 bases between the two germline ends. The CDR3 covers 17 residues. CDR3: CASSLRRVSSYNSPLHF. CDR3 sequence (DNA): TGTGCCAGCAGTCTCCGACGGGTTAGCTCCTATAATTCACCCCTCCACTTT. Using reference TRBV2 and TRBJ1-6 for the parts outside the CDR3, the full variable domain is EPEVTQTPSHQVTQMGQEVILRCVPISNHLYFYWYRQILGQKVEFLVSFYNNEISEKSEIFDDQFSVERPDGSNFTLKIRSTKLEDSAMYFCASSLRRVSSYNSPLHFGNGTRLTVT.

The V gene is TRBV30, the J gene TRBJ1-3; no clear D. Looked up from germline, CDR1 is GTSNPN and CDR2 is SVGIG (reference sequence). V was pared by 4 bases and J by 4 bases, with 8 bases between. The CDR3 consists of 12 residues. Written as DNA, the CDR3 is TGTGCCTGGAAAGGGAAAGGAAACACCATATATTTT. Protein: CAWKGKGNTIYF.

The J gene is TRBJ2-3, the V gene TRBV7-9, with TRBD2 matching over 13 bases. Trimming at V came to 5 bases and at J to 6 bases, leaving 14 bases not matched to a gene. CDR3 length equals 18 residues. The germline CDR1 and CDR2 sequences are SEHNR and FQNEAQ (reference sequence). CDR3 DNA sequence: TGTGCCAGCAGCCCCCCTCCCCGACTAGCGGGGGGATGGGATACGCAGTATTTT. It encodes CASSPPPRLAGGWDTQYF.

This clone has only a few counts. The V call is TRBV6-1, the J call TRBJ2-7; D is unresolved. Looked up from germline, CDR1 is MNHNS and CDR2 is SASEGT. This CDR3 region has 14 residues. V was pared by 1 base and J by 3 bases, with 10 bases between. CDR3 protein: CASSEVNYNYEQYF. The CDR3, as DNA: TGTGCCAGCAGTGAAGTAAACTACAACTACGAGCAGTACTTC.

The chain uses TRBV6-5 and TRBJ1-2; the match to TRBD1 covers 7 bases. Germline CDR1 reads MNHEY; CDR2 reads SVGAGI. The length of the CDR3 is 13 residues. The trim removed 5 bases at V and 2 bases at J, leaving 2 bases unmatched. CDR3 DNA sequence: TGTGCCAGCAGTCAGACAGGGAACTATGGCTACACCTTC. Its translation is CASSQTGNYGYTF.

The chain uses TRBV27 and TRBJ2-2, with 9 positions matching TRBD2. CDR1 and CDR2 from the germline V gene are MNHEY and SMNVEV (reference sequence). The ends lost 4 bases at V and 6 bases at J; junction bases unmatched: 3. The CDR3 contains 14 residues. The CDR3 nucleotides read TGTGCCAGCAGTTGGGGACTAGCATCCGGGGAGCTGTTTTTT. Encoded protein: CASSWGLASGELFF.

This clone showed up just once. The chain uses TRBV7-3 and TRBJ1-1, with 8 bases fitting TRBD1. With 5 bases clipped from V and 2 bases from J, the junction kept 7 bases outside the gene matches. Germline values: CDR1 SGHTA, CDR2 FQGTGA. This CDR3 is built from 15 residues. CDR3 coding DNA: TGTGCCAGCAGCCCCACGGACAGGGCCAACACTGAAGCTTTCTTT. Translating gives CASSPTDRANTEAFF. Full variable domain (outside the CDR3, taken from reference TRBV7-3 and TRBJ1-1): GAGVSQTPSNKVTEKGKYVELRCDPISGHTALYWYRQSLGQGPEFLIYFQGTGAADDSGLPNDRFFAVRPEGSVSTLKIQRTERGDSAVYLCASSPTDRANTEAFFGQGTRLTVV.

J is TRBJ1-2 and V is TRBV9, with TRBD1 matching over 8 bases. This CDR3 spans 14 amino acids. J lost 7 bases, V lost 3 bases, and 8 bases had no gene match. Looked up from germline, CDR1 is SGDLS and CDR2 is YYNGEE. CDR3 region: CASSGGQGVGGYTF. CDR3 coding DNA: TGTGCCAGCAGCGGCGGACAGGGCGTAGGTGGCTACACCTTC.

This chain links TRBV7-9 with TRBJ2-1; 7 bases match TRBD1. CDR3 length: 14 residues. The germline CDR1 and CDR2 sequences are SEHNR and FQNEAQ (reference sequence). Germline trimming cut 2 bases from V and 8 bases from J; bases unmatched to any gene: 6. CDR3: CASSLRTGADEQFF. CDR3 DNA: TGTGCCAGCAGCTTAAGGACAGGAGCGGATGAGCAGTTCTTC.

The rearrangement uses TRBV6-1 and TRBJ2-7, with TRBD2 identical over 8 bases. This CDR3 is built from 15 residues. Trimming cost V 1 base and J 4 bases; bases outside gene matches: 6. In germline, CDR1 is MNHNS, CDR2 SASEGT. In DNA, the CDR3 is TGTGCCAGCAGTGAAGGTGGCGGGGGGTTTTACGAGCAGTACTTC. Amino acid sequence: CASSEGGGGFYEQYF.

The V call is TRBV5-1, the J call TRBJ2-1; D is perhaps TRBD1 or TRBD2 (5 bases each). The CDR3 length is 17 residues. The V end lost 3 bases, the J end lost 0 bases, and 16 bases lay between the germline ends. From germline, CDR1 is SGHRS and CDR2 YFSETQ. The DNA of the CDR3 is TGCGCCAGCAGCTACCACCGGGACGCAAGCTCCTACAATGAGCAGTTCTTC. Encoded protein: CASSYHRDASSYNEQFF.